Below are 7 T cell receptor beta chains sequenced from a single sample in a study of beta chain features in type 1 diabetes. Sequencing targeted expressed TCRB transcripts, as all isolated RNA had been reverse transcribed. Sequencing was performed with immunoSEQ multiplex PCR; in TCRdb, only in-frame clones are kept and a portion is missing. The data contain some 900,000 clones, roughly 17% of them singletons. The sample comprised naive CD4+ T cells from blood. These TCRs come from a woman between 18 and 29 years old in good health.

This clone appeared a few times. V is TRBV6-6 and J is TRBJ2-3; 10 nucleotides line up with TRBD2. The CDR3 totals 16 residues. From germline, CDR1 is MNHNY and CDR2 SVGAGI (reference sequence). J was trimmed by 3 bases and V by 6 bases; bases with no gene match: 9. The CDR3 reads CASSLGASGSTDTQYF. CDR3 nucleotides: TGTGCCAGCAGCCTTGGGGCTAGCGGGAGTACAGATACGCAGTATTTT.

The CDR3 here is CASSLRTSGGNEQFF. The CDR3 region has the DNA TGTGCCAGCAGCTTAAGGACTAGCGGGGGGAATGAGCAGTTCTTC. V usage is TRBV7-3 and J usage is TRBJ2-1, with 14 bases fitting TRBD2. The CDR3 length is 15 residues. Germline loops: CDR1 SGHTA, CDR2 FQGTGA. V trimming: 1 base; J trimming: 7 bases; junction bases outside the gene matches: 0. The complete variable domain, with remaining parts taken from reference TRBV7-3 and TRBJ2-1, reads GAGVSQTPSNKVTEKGKYVELRCDPISGHTALYWYRQSLGQGPEFLIYFQGTGAADDSGLPNDRFFAVRPEGSVSTLKIQRTERGDSAVYLCASSLRTSGGNEQFFGPGTRLTVL.

This clone was observed a handful of times. The chain is built from TRBV7-2 and TRBJ2-5; 7 nucleotides agree with TRBD2. Trimming took 4 bases from V and 2 from J; bases not matched to a gene: 7. This CDR3 comprises 15 residues. The germline CDR1 and CDR2 sequences are SGHTA and FQGNSA. CDR3 DNA sequence: TGTGCCAGCAGCTCACACCTGGGGGGGCAAGAGACCCAGTACTTC. Protein product: CASSSHLGGQETQYF.

The chain couples TRBV7-9 to TRBJ1-1; no clear D gene. V gave up 4 bases and J gave up 1 base, with 13 bases separating them. The CDR3 covers 15 residues. Germline loops: CDR1 SEHNR, CDR2 FQNEAQ (reference sequence). Here the CDR3 DNA reads TGTGCCAGCAGCTCCGAGGCCAGTTGGAACACTGAAGCTTTCTTT. Translation: CASSSEASWNTEAFF.

This chain uses TRBV4-2 with TRBJ2-1; 7 bases align to TRBD2. CDR3 length: 16 residues. The V segment lost 4 bases and the J segment 3 bases; nucleotides outside the gene matches: 9. Per germline, CDR1 LGHNA and CDR2 YNFKEQ. The CDR3 loop is CASSLFSASGYNEQFF. CDR3 DNA: TGTGCCAGCAGCCTCTTTTCGGCTAGCGGCTACAATGAGCAGTTCTTC.

For this clone: A read error is likely here: a far larger clone is one base away. Other DNA sequences in the sample encode the same CDR3. The chain is built from TRBV5-4 and TRBJ2-5; no firm D call. The CDR3 length is 11 residues. Germline values: CDR1 SGHNT, CDR2 YYREEE (reference sequence). V shed 2 bases and J shed 4 bases, with 3 bases lying between them. Written as DNA, the CDR3 is TGTGCCAGCAGCTTTGGAGAGACCCAGTACTTC. Translation gives CASSFGETQYF.

V and J are TRBV6-5 and TRBJ2-1; perhaps D is TRBD1 or TRBD2 (5 bases each). This CDR3 has 12 amino acids. With 6 bases removed from V and 6 bases from J, the gap between germline ends came to 9 bases. Germline V gene lookup returns CDR1 MNHEY and CDR2 SVGAGI. This CDR3 is CASSRDPNEQFF. CDR3 nucleotides: TGTGCCAGCAGCCGGGACCCCAATGAGCAGTTCTTC.